The rows below give T cell receptor beta chains drawn from one sample of a study of CD8 T cell repertoires and HIV-1 epitope variants. The assay was immunoSEQ multiplex PCR, and TCRdb's table has in-frame clones only and misses some. The table has 6,000 or so clones, about 70% seen once. These receptors have no known antigen. Sequencing was done on a sample of cultured CD8+ T cells derived from PBMCs. The receptors derive from a male donor with HIV. CDR3s include the opening cysteine and the closing phenylalanine or tryptophan. A D gene is named only where the DNA matches it firmly. Clone size is given for some rows only: seen once, a few or many times, or a class if the clone is expanded.

j_call | v_call | d_call | clone_size | cdr3_nt | cdr3_aa
TRBJ1-1 | TRBV28 | TRBD1 | . | TGTGCCAGCAGTCCGACAGGGGTGAACACTGAAGCTTTCTTT | CASSPTGVNTEAFF
TRBJ2-1 | TRBV6-5 | TRBD2 | few | TGTGCCAGCAGTTACTCGGGACTAGCGGGGGGGAATGAGCAGTTCTTC | CASSYSGLAGGNEQFF
TRBJ2-7 | TRBV25-1 | TRBD1 | . | TGTGCCAGCAGTCCGACCGTAGGATTGGGACAGCCCTACGAGCAGTACTTC | CASSPTVGLGQPYEQYF
TRBJ2-7 | TRBV9 | TRBD1 | . | TGTGCCAGCAGCGTAGGGGGGACAGGAGACGAGCAGTACTTC | CASSVGGTGDEQYF
TRBJ1-1 | TRBV5-4 | TRBD1 | . | TGTGCCAGCAGCTTCGCTGGACAGGCCGAGGGTGAAGCTTTCTTT | CASSFAGQAEGEAFF
TRBJ2-1 | TRBV30 | . | . | TGTGCCTGGAGTCCCCAAAGTTCGTCTGAGCAGTTCTTC | CAWSPQSSSEQFF
TRBJ1-2 | TRBV19 | TRBD1 | . | TGTGCCAGTAGTATGGGGACAGGGGGAAACTATGGCTACACCTTC | CASSMGTGGNYGYTF
TRBJ2-7 | TRBV5-4 | . | . | TGTGCCAGCAGCTTGGCTGAAACAGGGAATTACGAGCAGTACTTC | CASSLAETGNYEQYF
TRBJ2-7 | TRBV5-5 | . | once | TGTGCCAGCAGCTTGGGAGAAAACGAGCAGTACTTC | CASSLGENEQYF
TRBJ2-1 | TRBV19 | . | . | TGTGCCAGCGGGGATGAGCAGTTCTTC | CASGDEQFF
TRBJ1-2 | TRBV9 | . | . | TGTGCCAGCAACCATCCAGGGGCCCCTAACTATGGCTACACCTTC | CASNHPGAPNYGYTF
TRBJ1-5 | TRBV7-9 | . | few | TGTGCCAGCAGCTTAGGTACAGATCAGCCCCAGCATTTT | CASSLGTDQPQHF
TRBJ2-7 | TRBV5-8 | . | once | TGTGCCAGCAGTTCACAGAGCCCCAGCTCCTACGAGCAGTACTTC | CASSSQSPSSYEQYF
TRBJ2-7 | TRBV16 | TRBD1 | . | TGTGCCAGCAGCCCGGACAGGGACTACGAGCAGTACTTC | CASSPDRDYEQYF
TRBJ1-4 | TRBV9 | TRBD1 | medium-sized | TGTGCCAGCAGCGCGACCGGGACAGGGAATGAAAAACTGTTTTTT | CASSATGTGNEKLFF
TRBJ2-6 | TRBV6-1 | . | medium-sized | TGTGCCAGCAGTGAAGCGACGAGGGTGACAGGCACTGCCAACGTCCTGACTTTC | CASSEATRVTGTANVLTF
TRBJ1-2 | TRBV6-6 | . | few | TGTGCCACGTCCCCGGGGGTAAAGGGCTACACCTTC | CATSPGVKGYTF
TRBJ1-4 | TRBV11-2 | . | . | TGTGCCAGCAGCCGCGAACCAGGTTACGGTGAAAAACTGTTTTTT | CASSREPGYGEKLFF
TRBJ1-6 | TRBV2 | TRBD1 | . | TGTGCCAGCAGTGGGGTGCCCGGGACAGAGAATTCACCCCTCCACTTT | CASSGVPGTENSPLHF
TRBJ1-2 | TRBV5-4 | . | few | TGTGCCAGCAGCTTCCGGGGGGGACACAACTATGGCTACACCTTC | CASSFRGGHNYGYTF
TRBJ2-3 | TRBV4-3 | TRBD1 | . | TGCGCCAGCAGCCTCCGGACAGGGATCACAGATACGCAGTATTTT | CASSLRTGITDTQYF
TRBJ1-6 | TRBV9 | TRBD1 | . | TGTGCCAGCAGCGCACAAGACAGGGCAAATTCACCCCTCCACTTT | CASSAQDRANSPLHF
TRBJ1-1 | TRBV25-1 | TRBD1 | . | TGTGCCAGCAGTCCCTACAGGGGGAATGACACTGAAGCTTTCTTT | CASSPYRGNDTEAFF
TRBJ2-5 | TRBV7-7 | . | . | TGTGCCAGCAGCTTAAGCTTCGGAGAGACCCAGTACTTC | CASSLSFGETQYF
TRBJ2-7 | TRBV14 | . | . | TGTGCCAGCAGCCAAGTAGAGGAGATCTACGAGCAGTACTTC | CASSQVEEIYEQYF
TRBJ1-5 | TRBV19 | . | . | TGTGCCAGTAAAGGGGCAGGGCATCAGCCCCAGCATTTT | CASKGAGHQPQHF
TRBJ2-7 | TRBV7-1 | . | . | TGTGCCAGCAGCTTACGAGCGGGCGAGCAGTACTTC | CASSLRAGEQYF
TRBJ2-1 | TRBV7-6 | TRBD1 | . | TGTGCCAGCAGCTCGACTAGACAGGGGGCATTAAATGAGCAGTTCTTC | CASSSTRQGALNEQFF
TRBJ2-3 | TRBV28 | . | . | TGTGCCAGCAGCCCCCCTCAGGAGAGGACAGATACGCAGTATTTT | CASSPPQERTDTQYF
TRBJ1-6 | TRBV14 | TRBD1 | few | TGTGCCAGCAGCCAAGGACAGGGTTATAATTCACCCCTCCACTTT | CASSQGQGYNSPLHF
TRBJ2-2 | TRBV5-6 | . | . | TGTGCCAGCAGCGAACCGGGTAGCCTGAACACCGGGGAGCTGTTTTTT | CASSEPGSLNTGELFF
TRBJ2-7 | TRBV7-6 | . | . | TGTGCCAGCAGCCCCGGGCTTAGGGATACCTACGAGCAGTACTTC | CASSPGLRDTYEQYF
TRBJ2-7 | TRBV19 | TRBD1 | once | TGTGCCAGTAGCCCGGGACAGGGTGCACGCGAGCAGTACTTC | CASSPGQGAREQYF